The 21 T cell receptor beta chains given below trace back to one sample, sequenced in a study of blood T cells in healthy people across ages. Then a second PCR, running about 7 to 11 cycles, was carried out with a sample-barcoded 5' primer and a J-beta primer mix. One entry per CDR3 protein, called by TCRdb with MiXCR from the 5' RACE reads. The repertoire holds 850,000 to 1,000,000 distinct CDR3 sequences, with 45% to 50% as singletons. The sequencing sample was made of blood. These TCRs come from a man in his thirties or forties in good health.

The chain is built from TRBV12-3 or TRBV12-4 and TRBJ2-6; a weak D match, TRBD1 (6 bases). CDR3 length: 17 amino acids. V lost 1 base and J 0 bases, leaving 10 bases between the germline ends. The CDR3 region is CASSLGQAASGANVLTF. The CDR3 region has the DNA TGTGCCAGCAGTTTAGGACAGGCGGCCTCTGGGGCCAACGTCCTGACTTTC.

This clonotype was detected a few times. The V call is TRBV7-8, the J call TRBJ2-7; TRBD1 might be the D (6 bases). CDR3 size: 14 residues. The V gene's germline CDR1 is SGHVS and CDR2 FQNEAQ. Trimming took off 5 bases at V and 1 base at J, with 12 bases between the two ends. CDR3 sequence: CASSKGDKSYEQYF. DNA of the CDR3: TGTGCCAGCAGCAAGGGGGACAAATCCTACGAGCAGTACTTC.

The genes are TRBV5-1 and TRBJ2-3; 7 nucleotides align to TRBD1. After removal of 3 bases from V and 1 base from J, the junction contained 5 bases not matched to a gene. The CDR3 extends over 15 amino acids. CDR1 is SGHRS and CDR2 is YFSETQ in the germline V gene. CDR3 protein: CASSSGQVRTDTQYF. The CDR3 coding sequence is TGCGCCAGCAGCTCCGGACAGGTCCGCACAGATACGCAGTATTTT.

The CDR3 sequence is CASSYSKGVGGFAYEQYF. DNA of the CDR3: TGTGCCAGCAGTTACTCGAAGGGGGTAGGGGGGTTTGCCTACGAGCAGTACTTC. The chain joins TRBV6-5 to TRBJ2-7; D may match TRBD1 or TRBD2 (6 bases each). CDR1 MNHEY and CDR2 SVGAGI come from the germline V gene. V gave up 0 bases and J gave up 2 bases, with 20 bases separating them. The CDR3 sequence is 18 residues long.

This clonotype has a single count. The rearrangement links TRBV3-1 to TRBJ1-5; D is uncertain. Germline V gives CDR1 LGHDT, CDR2 YNNKEL (reference sequence). Trimming cost V 1 base and J 4 bases, with 8 bases left between them. The length of the CDR3 is 14 residues. The CDR3 sequence: CASSQGQKNQPQHF. The CDR3 region has the DNA TGTGCCAGCAGCCAAGGTCAGAAGAATCAGCCCCAGCATTTT.

The chain recombines TRBV11-1 with TRBJ2-3, with a tentative D call TRBD1 (6 bases). Trimming removed 0 bases at V and 6 bases at J, with 13 bases between. The CDR3 is made up of 15 amino acids. Germline lookup yields CDR1 SGHAT and CDR2 FQDESV (reference sequence). The CDR3 reads CASSLATTGLDTQYF. The CDR3 DNA reads as TGTGCCAGCAGCTTAGCGACGACAGGACTTGATACGCAGTATTTT.

This clonotype appeared a single time. The V call is TRBV7-9, the J call TRBJ2-3; the D gene is possibly TRBD2 (6 bases). Deletions cut 2 bases from V and 4 bases from J, with 13 bases between. This CDR3 region has 15 residues. Looked up from germline, CDR1 is SEHNR and CDR2 is FQNEAQ (reference sequence). The CDR3 sequence is CASSLSGRLADTQYF. As DNA, the CDR3 is TGTGCCAGCAGCTTATCTGGGAGGTTGGCAGATACGCAGTATTTT.

This chain links TRBV6-2 or TRBV6-3 with TRBJ2-5; 7 bases are shared with TRBD2. This CDR3 contains 14 residues. CDR1 is MNHEY, CDR2 SVGEGT, per germline. V lost 2 bases to trimming and J lost 4 bases; unmatched junction nucleotides: 4. In DNA, the CDR3 is TGTGCCAGCAGTTACGGGAGGGGCGGAGAGACCCAGTACTTC. Translated, it gives CASSYGRGGETQYF.

Written as DNA, the CDR3 is TGTGCCAGCAGTATGGGACAAACGAACACCGGGGAGCTGTTTTTT. Amino acids: CASSMGQTNTGELFF. This chain links TRBV7-8 with TRBJ2-2; weak D call: TRBD1 (6 bases). The CDR3 totals 15 residues. From germline, CDR1 is SGHVS and CDR2 FQNEAQ. V was cut by 6 bases and J by 0 bases, with 11 bases left in between.

For this clonotype: The germline gene is not matched at one end of the junction; a read error may be the cause. The chain employs TRBV27 and TRBJ2-3; the D is unclear. This CDR3 spans 11 amino acids. CDR1 and CDR2 (germline): MNHEY, SMNVEV (reference sequence). The CDR3 protein is CASTSVDTRYF. CDR3 nucleotides: TGTGCCAGCACGTCCGTCGATACGCGGTATTTT.

The chain links TRBV25-1 to TRBJ2-3, with D perhaps TRBD2 (6 bases). The germline V and J ends were trimmed by 4 bases and 5 bases, with 10 bases remaining between them. Germline V lookup: CDR1 MGHDK, CDR2 SYGVNS. This CDR3 comprises 13 residues. The CDR3 sequence: CASSAAGRDTQYF. For the CDR3, the DNA is TGTGCCAGCAGTGCCGCGGGGCGAGATACGCAGTATTTT.

The J gene is TRBJ2-4, the V gene TRBV3-1; D gene uncertain. The CDR3 extends over 16 amino acids. CDR1 is LGHDT and CDR2 is YNNKEL in the germline V gene (reference sequence). V lost 1 base and J 1 base, leaving 11 bases between the germline ends. The CDR3 here is CASSQAGVGAKNIQYF. CDR3 sequence (DNA): TGTGCCAGCAGCCAAGCTGGGGTCGGGGCCAAAAACATTCAGTACTTC. The full variable domain, in which reference TRBV3-1 and TRBJ2-4 provide the parts outside the CDR3, is DTAVSQTPKYLVTQMGNDKSIKCEQNLGHDTMYWYKQDSKKFLKIMFSYNNKELIINETVPNRFSPKSPDKAHLNLHINSLELGDSAVYFCASSQAGVGAKNIQYFGAGTRLSVL.

This clonotype is a singleton in its sample. This chain uses TRBV7-9 with TRBJ2-7, with a weak D call TRBD2 (5 bases). The V gene's germline CDR1 is SEHNR and CDR2 FQNEAQ (reference sequence). V shed 4 bases and J shed 3 bases, with 13 bases lying between them. The CDR3 loop spans 14 amino acids. The CDR3 here is CASSSGELYYEQYF. Written as DNA, the CDR3 is TGTGCCAGCAGCTCCGGGGAACTTTACTACGAGCAGTACTTC.

The chain links TRBV20-1 to TRBJ1-6; D perhaps matches TRBD1 (5 bases). Germline V gene lookup returns CDR1 DFQATT and CDR2 SNEGSKA (reference sequence). This CDR3 region has 15 residues. V was trimmed by 2 bases and J by 2 bases, leaving 10 bases between them. The CDR3 nucleotides are TGCAGTGCTAGACCGACAGTTACCTATAATTCACCCCTCCACTTT. The encoded protein is CSARPTVTYNSPLHF.

This clonotype was observed a single time. The chain joins TRBV28 to TRBJ1-1; possibly TRBD1 for D (5 bases). The V end lost 2 bases, the J end lost 4 bases, and 14 bases lay between the germline ends. CDR1 is MDHEN and CDR2 is SYDVKM in the germline V gene. The CDR3 totals 15 residues. In nucleotides, the CDR3 is TGTGCCAGCAGTTTAATAGGGACGGGGAGCACTGAAGCTTTCTTT. Translated: CASSLIGTGSTEAFF.

The gene calls are TRBV20-1 and TRBJ2-7; 9 bases match TRBD2. The J segment lost 2 bases and the V segment lost 0 bases, leaving 11 bases of the junction unmatched. The CDR3 is 17 amino acids. Germline V lookup: CDR1 DFQATT, CDR2 SNEGSKA (reference sequence). The CDR3 protein is CSAREFSGGSGAYEQYF. The CDR3 DNA sequence: TGCAGTGCTAGAGAGTTTAGCGGGGGATCCGGGGCCTACGAGCAGTACTTC.

This clonotype was counted between two and nine times. The chain couples TRBV29-1 to TRBJ1-2; D unresolved. Germline loops: CDR1 SQVTM, CDR2 ANQGSEA. Between the trimmed V and J ends, which lost 3 bases and 4 bases, there was a span of 15 bases. The CDR3 is 14 amino acids. The CDR3 protein is CSVDPDGVGYGYTF. The CDR3 DNA follows: TGCAGCGTTGACCCGGACGGGGTAGGCTATGGCTACACCTTC.

This clonotype was detected a few times. The chain joins TRBV7-2 to TRBJ2-1, with D maybe TRBD1 (6 bases). Germline CDR1 SGHTA, CDR2 FQGNSA. The germline V and J ends were trimmed by 5 bases and 5 bases, with 13 bases remaining between them. The CDR3 totals 14 residues. CDR3 residues: CASSERQVDNEQFF. The CDR3 nucleotides are TGTGCCAGCAGCGAACGACAGGTGGACAATGAGCAGTTCTTC.

This chain joins TRBV6-2 or TRBV6-3 and TRBJ2-6; D is uncertain. Germline V gene sequence: CDR1 MNHEY, CDR2 SVGEGT. The CDR3 has 14 residues. V shed 3 bases and J shed 2 bases, with 5 bases lying between them. The DNA of the CDR3 is TGTGCCAGCAGTTATGTTGCTGGGGCCAACGTCCTGACTTTC. Amino acids: CASSYVAGANVLTF.

The J gene is TRBJ2-3, the V gene TRBV6-1, with D perhaps matching TRBD2 (10 bases). V lost 6 bases to trimming and J lost 4 bases, with 32 bases between them. Germline V gene lookup returns CDR1 MNHNS and CDR2 SASEGT. This CDR3 spans 20 amino acids. CDR3 sequence (DNA): TGTGCCAGCAGCCCACCGGGACAGGGAAGAGCGGGGGGGTTGTCAGATACGCAGTATTTT. Amino acids: CASSPPGQGRAGGLSDTQYF.

The chain employs TRBV7-6 and TRBJ1-1, with D unresolved. This CDR3 is built from 13 residues. CDR1 and CDR2 from the germline V gene are SGHVS and FNYEAQ. Trimming left V 1 base short and J 7 bases short, with 10 bases between. DNA of the CDR3: TGTGCCAGCAGCTTAGGTCCTGGGGATGAAGCTTTCTTT. This sequence encodes CASSLGPGDEAFF.